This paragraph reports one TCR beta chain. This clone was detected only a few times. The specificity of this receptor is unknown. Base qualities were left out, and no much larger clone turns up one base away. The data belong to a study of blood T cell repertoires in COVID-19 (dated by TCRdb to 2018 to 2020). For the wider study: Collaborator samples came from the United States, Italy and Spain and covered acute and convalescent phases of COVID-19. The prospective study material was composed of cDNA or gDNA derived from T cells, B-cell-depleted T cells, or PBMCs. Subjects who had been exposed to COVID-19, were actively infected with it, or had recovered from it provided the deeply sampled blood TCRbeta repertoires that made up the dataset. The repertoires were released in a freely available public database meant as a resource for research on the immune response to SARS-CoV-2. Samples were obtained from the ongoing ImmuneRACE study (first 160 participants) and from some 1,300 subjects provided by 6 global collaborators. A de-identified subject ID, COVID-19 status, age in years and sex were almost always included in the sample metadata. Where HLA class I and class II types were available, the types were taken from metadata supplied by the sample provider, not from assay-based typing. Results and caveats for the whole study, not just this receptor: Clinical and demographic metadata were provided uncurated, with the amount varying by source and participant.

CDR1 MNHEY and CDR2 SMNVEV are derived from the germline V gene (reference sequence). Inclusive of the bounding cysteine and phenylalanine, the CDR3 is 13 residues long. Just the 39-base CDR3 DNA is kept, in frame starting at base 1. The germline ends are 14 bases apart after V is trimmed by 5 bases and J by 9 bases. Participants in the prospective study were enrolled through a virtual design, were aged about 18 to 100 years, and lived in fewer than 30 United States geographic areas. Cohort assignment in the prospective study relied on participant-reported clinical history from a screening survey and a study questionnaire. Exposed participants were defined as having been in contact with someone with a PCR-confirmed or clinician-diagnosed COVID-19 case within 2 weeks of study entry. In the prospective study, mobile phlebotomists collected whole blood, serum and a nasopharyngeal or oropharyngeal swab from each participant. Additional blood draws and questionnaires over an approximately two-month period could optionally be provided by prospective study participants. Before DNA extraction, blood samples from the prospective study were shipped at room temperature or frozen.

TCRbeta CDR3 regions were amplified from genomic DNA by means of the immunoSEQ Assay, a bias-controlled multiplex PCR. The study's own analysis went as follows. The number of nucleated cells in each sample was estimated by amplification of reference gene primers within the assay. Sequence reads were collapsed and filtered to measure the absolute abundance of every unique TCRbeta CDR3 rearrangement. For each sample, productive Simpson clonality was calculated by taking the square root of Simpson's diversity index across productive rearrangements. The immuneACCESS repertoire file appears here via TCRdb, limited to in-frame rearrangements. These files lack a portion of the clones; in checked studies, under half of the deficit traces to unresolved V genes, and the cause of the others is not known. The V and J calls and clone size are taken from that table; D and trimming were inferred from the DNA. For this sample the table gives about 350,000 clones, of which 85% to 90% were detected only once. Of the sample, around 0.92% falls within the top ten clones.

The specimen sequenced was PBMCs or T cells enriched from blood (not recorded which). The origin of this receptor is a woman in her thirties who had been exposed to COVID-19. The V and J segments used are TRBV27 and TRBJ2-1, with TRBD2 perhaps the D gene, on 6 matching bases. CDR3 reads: CASSPGTRGEQFF. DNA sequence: TGTGCCAGCAGTCCCGGGACTCGAGGTGAGCAGTTCTTC.